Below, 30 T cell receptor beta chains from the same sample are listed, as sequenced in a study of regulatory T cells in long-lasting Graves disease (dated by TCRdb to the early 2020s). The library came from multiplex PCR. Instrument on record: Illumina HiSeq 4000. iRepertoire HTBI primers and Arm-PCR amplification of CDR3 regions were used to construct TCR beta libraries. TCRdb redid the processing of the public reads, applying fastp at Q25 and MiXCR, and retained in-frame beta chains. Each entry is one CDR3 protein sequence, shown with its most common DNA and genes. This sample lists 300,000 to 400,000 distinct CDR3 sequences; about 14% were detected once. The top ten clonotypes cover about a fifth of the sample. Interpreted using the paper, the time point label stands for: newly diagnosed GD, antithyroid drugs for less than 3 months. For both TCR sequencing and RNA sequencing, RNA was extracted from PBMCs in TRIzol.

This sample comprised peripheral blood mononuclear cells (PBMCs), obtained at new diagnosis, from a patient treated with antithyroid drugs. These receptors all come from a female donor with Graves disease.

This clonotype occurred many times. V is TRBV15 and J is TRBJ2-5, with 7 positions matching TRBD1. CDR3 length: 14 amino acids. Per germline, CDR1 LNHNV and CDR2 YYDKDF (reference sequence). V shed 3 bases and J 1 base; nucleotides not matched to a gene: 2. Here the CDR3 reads CATSSGQAQETQYF. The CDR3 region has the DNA TGTGCCACCAGCAGCGGACAGGCCCAAGAGACCCAGTACTTC.

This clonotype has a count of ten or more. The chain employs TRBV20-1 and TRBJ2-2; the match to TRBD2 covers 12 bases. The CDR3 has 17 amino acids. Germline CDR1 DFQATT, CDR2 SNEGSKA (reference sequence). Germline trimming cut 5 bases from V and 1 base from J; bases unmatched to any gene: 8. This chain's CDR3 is CSAPDRLAGENTGELFF. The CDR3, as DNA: TGCAGTGCTCCCGATCGACTAGCGGGGGAGAACACCGGGGAGCTGTTTTTT.

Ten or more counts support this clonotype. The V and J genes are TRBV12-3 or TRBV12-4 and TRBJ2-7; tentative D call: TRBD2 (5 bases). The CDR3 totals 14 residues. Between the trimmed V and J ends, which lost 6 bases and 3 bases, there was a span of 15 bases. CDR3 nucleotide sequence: TGTGCCAGCAGCATAGATGAGGGAAACTACGAGCAGTACTTC. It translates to CASSIDEGNYEQYF.

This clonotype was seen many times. This chain's CDR3 is CASSLARQGSYGYTF. DNA of the CDR3: TGTGCCAGCAGCTTAGCCCGACAGGGAAGCTATGGCTACACCTTC. The chain couples TRBV7-2 to TRBJ1-2, with 7 bases fitting TRBD1. CDR1 is SGHTA, CDR2 FQGNSA, per germline. Germline trimming cut 0 bases from V and 4 bases from J; bases unmatched to any gene: 5. The CDR3 consists of 15 residues.

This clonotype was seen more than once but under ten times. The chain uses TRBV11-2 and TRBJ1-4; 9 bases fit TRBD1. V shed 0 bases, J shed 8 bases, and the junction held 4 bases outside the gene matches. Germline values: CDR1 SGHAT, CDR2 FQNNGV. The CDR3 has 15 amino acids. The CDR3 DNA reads TGTGCCAGCAGCTTAGAGACAGGGGGGGACGAAAAACTGTTTTTT. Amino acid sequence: CASSLETGGDEKLFF.

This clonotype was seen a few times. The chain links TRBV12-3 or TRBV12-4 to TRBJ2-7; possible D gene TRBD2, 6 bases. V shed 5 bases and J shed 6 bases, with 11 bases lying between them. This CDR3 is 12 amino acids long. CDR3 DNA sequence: TGTGCCAGCAGTGGAGGGACGCGCGAGCAGTACTTC. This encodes CASSGGTREQYF.

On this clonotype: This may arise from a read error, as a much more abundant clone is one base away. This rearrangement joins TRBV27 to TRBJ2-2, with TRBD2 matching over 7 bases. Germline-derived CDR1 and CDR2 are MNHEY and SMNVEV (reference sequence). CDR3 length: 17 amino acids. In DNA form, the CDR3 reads TGTGCCGGCAGTTTATGGTTTGCTAGCGGCCGTACCGGGGAGCTGTTTTTT. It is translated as CAGSLWFASGRTGELFF.

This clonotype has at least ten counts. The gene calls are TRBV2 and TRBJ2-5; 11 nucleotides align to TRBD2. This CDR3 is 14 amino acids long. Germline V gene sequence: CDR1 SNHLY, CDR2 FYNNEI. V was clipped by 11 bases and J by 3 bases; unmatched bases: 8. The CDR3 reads CAGGLAEGEETQYF. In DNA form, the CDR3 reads TGTGCCGGGGGACTAGCGGAGGGGGAAGAGACCCAGTACTTC.

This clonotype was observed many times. In DNA, the CDR3 is TGTGCCAGCAGCTTAAGGAGGAGGCAGCCCCAGCATTTT. Protein sequence: CASSLRRRQPQHF. The gene calls are TRBV7-2 and TRBJ1-5; D unresolved. V was clipped by 2 bases and J by 7 bases, with 9 bases between them. The CDR3 totals 13 residues. Looked up from germline, CDR1 is SGHTA and CDR2 is FQGNSA.

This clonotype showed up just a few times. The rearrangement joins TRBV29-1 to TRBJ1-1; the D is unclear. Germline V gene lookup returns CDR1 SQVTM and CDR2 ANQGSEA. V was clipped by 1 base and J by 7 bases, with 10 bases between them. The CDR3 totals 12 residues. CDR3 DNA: TGCAGCGTTGAAGCTGAAGGGATTGAAGCTTTCTTT. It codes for CSVEAEGIEAFF.

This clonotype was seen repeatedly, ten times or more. The DNA of the CDR3 is TGTGCCAGCAGCTTAGTTCAGGGGAACACTGAAGCTTTCTTT. This sequence encodes CASSLVQGNTEAFF. The V gene is TRBV11-2, the J gene TRBJ1-1; perhaps TRBD1 as D (5 bases). The CDR3 totals 14 residues. Per germline, CDR1 SGHAT and CDR2 FQNNGV. V was pared by 1 base and J by 1 base, with 7 bases between.

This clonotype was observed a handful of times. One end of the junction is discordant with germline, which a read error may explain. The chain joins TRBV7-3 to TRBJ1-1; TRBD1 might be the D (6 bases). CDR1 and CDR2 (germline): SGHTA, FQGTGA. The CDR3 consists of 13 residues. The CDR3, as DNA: TGTGCCAGCAGCTTTGGGGGGCGCACTGAAGTTTTCTTT. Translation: CASSFGGRTEVFF. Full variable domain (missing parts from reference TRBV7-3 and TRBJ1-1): GAGVSQTPSNKVTEKGKYVELRCDPISGHTALYWYRQSLGQGPEFLIYFQGTGAADDSGLPNDRFFAVRPEGSVSTLKIQRTERGDSAVYLCASSFGGRTEVFFGQGTRLTVV.

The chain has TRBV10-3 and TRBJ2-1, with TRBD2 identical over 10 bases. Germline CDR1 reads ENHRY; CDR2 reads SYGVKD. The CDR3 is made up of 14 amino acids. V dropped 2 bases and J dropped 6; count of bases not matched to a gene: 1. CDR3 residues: CAISETSGTNEQFF. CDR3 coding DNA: TGTGCCATCAGTGAGACTAGCGGGACCAATGAGCAGTTCTTC.

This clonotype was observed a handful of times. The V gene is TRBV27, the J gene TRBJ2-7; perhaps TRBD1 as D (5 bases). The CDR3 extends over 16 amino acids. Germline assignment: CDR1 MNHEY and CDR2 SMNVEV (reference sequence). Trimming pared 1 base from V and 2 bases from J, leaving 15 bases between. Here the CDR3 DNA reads TGTGCCAGCAGTTTATATACGGCAGGGCAACCCTACGAGCAGTACTTC. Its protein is CASSLYTAGQPYEQYF.

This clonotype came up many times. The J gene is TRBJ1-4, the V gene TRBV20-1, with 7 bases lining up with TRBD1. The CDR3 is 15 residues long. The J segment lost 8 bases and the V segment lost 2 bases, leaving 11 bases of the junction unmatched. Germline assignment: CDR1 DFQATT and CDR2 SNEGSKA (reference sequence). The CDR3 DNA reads TGCAGTGCTAGACCTTTGGACAGGCGCGGCGAAAAACTGTTTTTT. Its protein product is CSARPLDRRGEKLFF.

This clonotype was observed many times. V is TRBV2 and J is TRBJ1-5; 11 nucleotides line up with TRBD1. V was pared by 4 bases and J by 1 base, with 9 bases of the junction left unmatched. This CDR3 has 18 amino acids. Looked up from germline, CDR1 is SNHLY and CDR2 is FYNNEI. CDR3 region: CASSAWDRGIGSNQPQHF. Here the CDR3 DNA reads TGTGCCAGCAGTGCCTGGGACAGGGGGATCGGGAGCAATCAGCCCCAGCATTTT.

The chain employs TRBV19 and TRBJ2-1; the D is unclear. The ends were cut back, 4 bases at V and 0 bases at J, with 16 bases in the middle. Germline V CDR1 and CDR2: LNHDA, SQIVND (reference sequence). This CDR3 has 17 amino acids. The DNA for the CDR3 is TGTGCCAGTAGTAACCCCCTAGGCCTAAGCTCCTACAATGAGCAGTTCTTC. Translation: CASSNPLGLSSYNEQFF.

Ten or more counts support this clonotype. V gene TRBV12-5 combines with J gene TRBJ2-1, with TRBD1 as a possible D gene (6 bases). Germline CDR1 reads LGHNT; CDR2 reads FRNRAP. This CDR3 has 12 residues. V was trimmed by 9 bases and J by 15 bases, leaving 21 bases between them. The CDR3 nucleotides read TGTGCTAGCCCTCCGTACAGGGCAGAACGGTTCTTC. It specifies CASPPYRAERFF.

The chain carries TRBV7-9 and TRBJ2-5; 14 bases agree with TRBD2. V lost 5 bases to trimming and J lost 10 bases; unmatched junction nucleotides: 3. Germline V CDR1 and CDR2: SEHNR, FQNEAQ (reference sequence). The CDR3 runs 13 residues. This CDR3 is CASSGLAGGDQYF. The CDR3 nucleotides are TGTGCCAGCAGCGGACTAGCGGGAGGAGACCAGTACTTC.

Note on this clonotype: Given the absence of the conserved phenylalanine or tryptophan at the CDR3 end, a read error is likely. In DNA form, the CDR3 reads TGTGCCAGCAGCTCTGACATGGCCGGGATGGCCCAGCATTCT. Translating it yields CASSSDMAGMAQHS. The rearrangement joins TRBV3-1 to TRBJ1-5; D is uncertain. CDR3 size: 14 residues. The V end lost 5 bases, the J end lost 11 bases, and 19 bases lay between the germline ends. Germline assignment: CDR1 LGHDT and CDR2 YNNKEL (reference sequence).

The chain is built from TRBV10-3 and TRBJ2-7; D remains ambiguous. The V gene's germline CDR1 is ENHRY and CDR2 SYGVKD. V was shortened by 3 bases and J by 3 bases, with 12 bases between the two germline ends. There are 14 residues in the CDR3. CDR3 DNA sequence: TGTGCCATCAGTGACGGGCAGGCTCGCTACGAGCAGTACTTC. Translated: CAISDGQARYEQYF.

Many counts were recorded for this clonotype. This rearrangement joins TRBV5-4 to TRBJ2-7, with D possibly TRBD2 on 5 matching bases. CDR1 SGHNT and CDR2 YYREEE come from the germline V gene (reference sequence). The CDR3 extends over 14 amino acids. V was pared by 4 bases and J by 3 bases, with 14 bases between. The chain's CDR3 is CASSLYSGHYEQYF. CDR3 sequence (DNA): TGTGCCAGCAGCCTTTACAGCGGTCACTACGAGCAGTACTTC.

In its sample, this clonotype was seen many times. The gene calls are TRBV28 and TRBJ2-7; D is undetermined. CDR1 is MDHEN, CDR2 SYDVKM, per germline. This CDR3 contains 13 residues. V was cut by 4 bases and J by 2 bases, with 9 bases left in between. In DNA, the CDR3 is TGTGCCAGCAGTTCACGGTCTACCTACGAGCAGTACTTC. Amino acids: CASSSRSTYEQYF.

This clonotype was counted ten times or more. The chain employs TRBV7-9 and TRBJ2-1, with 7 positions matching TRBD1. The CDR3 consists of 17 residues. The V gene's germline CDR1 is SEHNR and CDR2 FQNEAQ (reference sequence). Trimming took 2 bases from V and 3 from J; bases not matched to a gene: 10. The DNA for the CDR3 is TGTGCCAGCAGCTTACCCCCCGGGACAGACTACTACAATGAGCAGTTCTTC. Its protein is CASSLPPGTDYYNEQFF.

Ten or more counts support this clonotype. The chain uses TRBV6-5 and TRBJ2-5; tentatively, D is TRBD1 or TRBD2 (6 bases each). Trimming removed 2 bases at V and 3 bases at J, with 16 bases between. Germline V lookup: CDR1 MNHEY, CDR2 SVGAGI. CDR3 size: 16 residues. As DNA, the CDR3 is TGTGCCAGCAGTTACGTCGGGGGCGAGTCGGAAGAGACCCAGTACTTC. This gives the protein CASSYVGGESEETQYF.

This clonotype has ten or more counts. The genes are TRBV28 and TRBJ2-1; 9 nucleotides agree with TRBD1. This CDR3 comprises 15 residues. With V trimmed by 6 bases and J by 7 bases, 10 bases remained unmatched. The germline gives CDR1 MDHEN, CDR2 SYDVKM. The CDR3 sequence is CASRGADRGWNEQFF. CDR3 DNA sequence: TGTGCCAGCAGGGGGGCGGACAGGGGCTGGAATGAGCAGTTCTTC. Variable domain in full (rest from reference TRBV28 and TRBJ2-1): DVKVTQSSRYLVKRTGEKVFLECVQDMDHENMFWYRQDPGLGLRLIYFSYDVKMKEKGDIPEGYSVSREKKERFSLILESASTNQTSMYLCASRGADRGWNEQFFGPGTRLTVL.

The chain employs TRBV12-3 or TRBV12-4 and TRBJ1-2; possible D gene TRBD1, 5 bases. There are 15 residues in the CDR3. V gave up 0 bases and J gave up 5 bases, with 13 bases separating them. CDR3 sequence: CASSLARGALYGYTF. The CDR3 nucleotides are TGTGCCAGCAGTTTAGCGAGAGGGGCGTTATATGGCTACACCTTC.

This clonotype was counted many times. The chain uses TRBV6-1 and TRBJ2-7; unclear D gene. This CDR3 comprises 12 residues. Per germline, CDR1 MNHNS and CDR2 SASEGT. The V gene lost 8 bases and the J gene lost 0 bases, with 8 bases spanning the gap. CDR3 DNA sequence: TGTGCCAGCGGCTGGACCTCCTACGAGCAGTACTTC. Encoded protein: CASGWTSYEQYF.

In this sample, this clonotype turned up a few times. The CDR3 DNA reads as TGTGCCTGGAGTCCAATCTCGACTAGCGGGAGGCCAGAGACCCAGTACTTC. Translated: CAWSPISTSGRPETQYF. The V and J genes are TRBV30 and TRBJ2-5; 13 bases map to TRBD2. J gave up 4 bases and V 2 bases, and 10 bases lay outside the gene matches. The CDR3 length is 17 residues. Germline V lookup: CDR1 GTSNPN, CDR2 SVGIG (reference sequence).

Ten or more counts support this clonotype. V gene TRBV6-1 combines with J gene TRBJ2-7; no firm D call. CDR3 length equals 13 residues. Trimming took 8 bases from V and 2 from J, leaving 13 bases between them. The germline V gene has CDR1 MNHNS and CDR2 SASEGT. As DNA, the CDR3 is TGTGCCAGCCTCGCACGGGCTACCTACGAGCAGTACTTC. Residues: CASLARATYEQYF.